This T cell receptor (beta chain) was sequenced for a study of blood T cell repertoires in COVID-19. Overall study: Samples taken during acute and convalescent COVID-19 were collected in the United States, Italy and Spain. Sources were T cells, B-cell-depleted T cells, or PBMCs; the material itself was cDNA or gDNA.

Authors' data handling: Amplification from reference gene primers served as the basis for estimated nucleated cell counts. The method was immunoSEQ multiplex PCR; TCRdb's version includes in-frame clones alone and lacks a portion of them. D and trimming come from the DNA, and the V and J calls and clone size come from that table. The data contain about 670,000 clones, 80% to 90% of them singletons. The clonotype comes from a woman younger than 30 with acute or convalescent COVID-19. The sequenced sample was peripheral blood.

The DNA for the CDR3 is TGTGCCAGCAGTTACAGGGCTCAGCCCCAGCATTTT. It encodes CASSYRAQPQHF. This rearrangement joins TRBV12-3 or TRBV12-4 to TRBJ1-5; TRBD1 might be the D (6 bases). V gave up 4 bases and J gave up 6 bases, with 7 bases separating them. The CDR3 is 12 residues long.